This entry lists 15 T cell receptor beta chains sequenced from one sample in a study of glioma-infiltrating T cells. Using RNA template, CDR3s of TCR alpha and beta were amplified with iRepertoire arm-PCR. In TCRdb, the multiplex PCR reads were re-called with MiXCR into one record per CDR3 protein. The table has fewer than 200,000 distinct CDR3 sequences, more than 30% seen once; the top ten hold around 20%. Input material: glioma tissue, nonneoplastic brain tissue, or PBMCs (not recorded which). These receptors were collected from a human donor with low-grade glioma or glioblastoma, undergoing nonglioma brain surgery, or in good health (not recorded which).

At least ten counts were recorded for this clonotype. The chain employs TRBV29-1 and TRBJ2-7; D might be TRBD1 (6 bases). Trimming stripped 4 bases from V and 1 base from J, with 11 bases between. CDR1 SQVTM and CDR2 ANQGSEA come from the germline V gene. The CDR3 is 13 amino acids. CDR3 nucleotides: TGCAGCGTTGGGGGGACACCATCCTACGAGCAGTACTTC. Translating gives CSVGGTPSYEQYF.

This clonotype has just one count. A clone one base away is much larger, so this may be a read error. This chain joins TRBV20-1 and TRBJ2-7; 7 bases match TRBD2. The germline CDR1 and CDR2 sequences are DFQATT and SNEGSKA (reference sequence). The CDR3 extends over 14 amino acids. CDR3 bases: TGCAGTGCTAGAGAGGCGGGAGACTTCTACGAGCAGGACTTC. Translated, it gives CSAREAGDFYEQDF.

This clonotype appeared many times. V gene TRBV10-3 combines with J gene TRBJ1-5; no definite D call. Germline V gene lookup returns CDR1 ENHRY and CDR2 SYGVKD. The V and J ends lost 5 bases and 1 base respectively, with 6 bases between them. There are 13 residues in the CDR3. The CDR3 sequence is CAISFQSNQPQHF. Here the CDR3 DNA reads TGTGCCATCAGTTTTCAGAGCAATCAGCCCCAGCATTTT.

This clonotype has just one count. This may be a read error, as it is one base from a much larger clone. The V call is TRBV18, the J call TRBJ1-3; the D is unclear. CDR3 length: 15 residues. Germline V lookup: CDR1 KGHSH, CDR2 LQKENI. This CDR3 reads CSSSSQESSGNTIYF. CDR3 nucleotides: TGTTCCAGCTCAAGTCAGGAATCCTCTGGAAACACCATATATTTT.

This clonotype was observed many times. The chain couples TRBV18 to TRBJ1-2; 9 bases are a match to TRBD1. Germline values: CDR1 KGHSH, CDR2 LQKENI. The trim removed 4 bases at V and 1 base at J, leaving 7 bases unmatched. CDR3 length equals 16 residues. The CDR3 reads CASSLTGGAHNYGYTF. For the CDR3, the DNA is TGTGCCAGCTCACTTACAGGGGGCGCGCATAACTATGGCTACACCTTC.

This clonotype was counted many times. CDR3 in DNA: TGTGCCAGCAGTTTGATTAAGACCGGCGGGAGCAACGAGCAGTTCTTC. This sequence encodes CASSLIKTGGSNEQFF. The chain carries TRBV27 and TRBJ2-1; 7 nucleotides match TRBD2. Trimming removed 3 bases from V and 10 bases from J; junction bases left unmatched: 15. The CDR3 has 16 residues. Germline-derived CDR1 and CDR2 are MNHEY and SMNVEV (reference sequence).

This clonotype occurred many times. The J gene is TRBJ2-1, the V gene TRBV28; D unclear. The CDR3 is 15 residues long. The germline V gene has CDR1 MDHEN and CDR2 SYDVKM. V lost 3 bases and J 6 bases, leaving 15 bases between the germline ends. The CDR3 loop reads CASSFPGFRSNEQFF. CDR3 DNA sequence: TGTGCCAGCAGTTTTCCGGGCTTCCGAAGCAATGAGCAGTTCTTC.

V and J are TRBV10-3 and TRBJ2-5; TRBD2 matches at 12 bases. Germline V gives CDR1 ENHRY, CDR2 SYGVKD. V dropped 5 bases and J dropped 5; count of bases not matched to a gene: 9. There are 16 residues in the CDR3. CDR3 nucleotide sequence: TGTGCCATCAGTACTAGCGGGAGGACCTCACTGGAGACCCAGTACTTC. This gives the protein CAISTSGRTSLETQYF.

This clonotype was observed at least ten times. The chain links TRBV6-1 to TRBJ2-3; D possibly uses TRBD1 or TRBD2 (6 bases each). Germline V CDR1 and CDR2: MNHNS, SASEGT. Between the trimmed V and J ends, which lost 5 bases and 6 bases, there was a span of 9 bases. CDR3 length: 12 residues. The CDR3 DNA reads TGTGCCAGCAGTCAGGGGAGGGATACGCAGTATTTT. This codes for CASSQGRDTQYF.

This clonotype was counted ten times or more. The chain couples TRBV14 to TRBJ2-7, with unresolved D. Deletions cut 0 bases from V and 4 bases from J, with 7 bases between. Germline assignment: CDR1 SGHDN and CDR2 FVKESK. This CDR3 is built from 13 residues. CDR3 bases: TGTGCCAGCAGCCAAGATCCACCTTACGAGCAGTACTTC. Its translation: CASSQDPPYEQYF.

This clonotype has more than one count but fewer than ten. The gene calls are TRBV2 and TRBJ2-5; D is possibly TRBD1 (6 bases). The CDR3 has 14 amino acids. The V and J ends lost 1 base and 4 bases respectively, with 10 bases between them. Germline lookup yields CDR1 SNHLY and CDR2 FYNNEI. CDR3 sequence reads: CASSEEPGAETQYF. CDR3 in DNA: TGTGCCAGCAGTGAAGAGCCAGGGGCAGAGACCCAGTACTTC.

A single count supports this clonotype. This may be a read error, as it is one base from a much larger clone. CDR3 region: CASSLDLYRRHEKLFF. The CDR3 DNA reads as TGTGCCAGCAGCTTAGACCTCTACAGAAGGCATGAAAAACTGTTTTTT. This chain links TRBV7-2 with TRBJ1-4; D not resolved. This CDR3 contains 16 residues. Trimming stripped 1 base from V and 6 bases from J, with 15 bases between. Germline CDR1 SGHTA, CDR2 FQGNSA.

This clonotype has at least ten counts. The J gene is TRBJ1-5, the V gene TRBV27, with D perhaps TRBD1 (6 bases). Germline lookup yields CDR1 MNHEY and CDR2 SMNVEV (reference sequence). CDR3 length equals 15 residues. The germline V and J ends were trimmed by 3 bases and 6 bases, with 15 bases remaining between them. CDR3 protein: CASSFGGTRGQPQHF. The CDR3 bases are TGTGCCAGCAGTTTTGGGGGGACAAGAGGTCAGCCCCAGCATTTT.

This clonotype was seen ten or more times. The rearrangement joins TRBV4-1 to TRBJ2-1; 9 nucleotides align to TRBD2. J lost 4 bases, V lost 1 base, and 8 bases had no gene match. From germline, CDR1 is MGHRA and CDR2 YSYEKL. The CDR3 is 17 residues long. CDR3 loop: CASSQVPRTSVYNEQFF. CDR3 nucleotide sequence: TGCGCCAGCAGCCAAGTGCCCCGGACTAGCGTTTACAATGAGCAGTTCTTC.

In the case of this clonotype: A much larger clone lies one base from this, so it may be a read error. The CDR3 reads CASSLSGYANSPLHF. CDR3 coding DNA: TGTGCCAGCAGCTTATCAGGGTACGCGAATTCACCCCTCCACTTT. The chain joins TRBV7-2 to TRBJ1-6; possibly TRBD1 for D (5 bases). The ends were cut back, 2 bases at V and 7 bases at J, with 12 bases in the middle. The CDR3 is 15 residues long. The germline V gene encodes CDR1 SGHTA and CDR2 FQGNSA.